The 11 T cell receptor beta chains reported below all come from one sample, sequenced in a study of blood T cell repertoires in COVID-19. TCRdb keeps only in-frame clones here, not all; method: immunoSEQ multiplex PCR. This repertoire shows about 150,000 clones, roughly 84% found once; its top ten account for 9% to 10%. The sequenced sample consisted of peripheral blood. The receptors here all came from a woman between 50 and 59 years old with acute or convalescent COVID-19.

This chain links TRBV11-2 with TRBJ2-5; D may be TRBD2 (6 bases). V lost 6 bases, J lost 1 base, and 15 bases lay in between. Germline CDR1 and CDR2: SGHAT and FQNNGV. The CDR3 is 15 residues long. The CDR3 DNA reads TGTGCCAGCAGGAATTGGGGACTTTCCCAAGAGACCCAGTACTTC. Its translation: CASRNWGLSQETQYF.

The genes are TRBV2 and TRBJ2-7; TRBD2 is a possible D gene (6 bases). In germline, CDR1 is SNHLY, CDR2 FYNNEI. The CDR3 has 12 residues. V lost 2 bases to trimming and J lost 7 bases, with 9 bases between them. In DNA form, the CDR3 reads TGTGCCAGCAGTGAATTTGCGGGGGAGCAGTACTTC. It encodes CASSEFAGEQYF.

The sample holds a few counts of this clone. The gene calls are TRBV18 and TRBJ2-5, with D perhaps TRBD1 (6 bases). The CDR3 totals 14 residues. With 3 bases removed from V and 1 base from J, the gap between germline ends came to 9 bases. Germline values: CDR1 KGHSH, CDR2 LQKENI. For the CDR3, the DNA is TGTGCCAGCTCACCGGGGGCGAGCCAAGAGACCCAGTACTTC. This encodes CASSPGASQETQYF.

The chain couples TRBV7-3 to TRBJ2-2; perhaps TRBD1 as D (6 bases). The germline V gene encodes CDR1 SGHTA and CDR2 FQGTGA. V lost 2 bases, J lost 1 base, and 17 bases lay in between. The CDR3 is 18 amino acids. CDR3 sequence (DNA): TGTGCCAGCAGCTTACGCGGTCGGGGACAAGAGAACACCGGGGAGCTGTTTTTT. Encoded protein: CASSLRGRGQENTGELFF.

This chain joins TRBV7-3 and TRBJ2-2; no reliable D call. The CDR3 totals 14 residues. Germline CDR1 SGHTA, CDR2 FQGTGA. Trimming took off 3 bases at V and 5 bases at J, with 10 bases between the two ends. The CDR3 DNA follows: TGTGCCAGCAGCTTGGAGCGAGCTACCGGGGAGCTGTTTTTT. Its translation is CASSLERATGELFF.

Worth noting for this clone: This same CDR3 is encoded by further DNA sequences in the sample. The chain employs TRBV15 and TRBJ1-2; D unclear. V lost 0 bases and J lost 0, with 5 bases in between. The germline gives CDR1 LNHNV, CDR2 YYDKDF (reference sequence). This CDR3 has 14 amino acids. CDR3 region: CATSREGANYGYTF. The CDR3 nucleotides read TGTGCCACCAGCAGAGAGGGAGCTAACTATGGCTACACCTTC.

V gene TRBV19 combines with J gene TRBJ1-2, with TRBD1 as a possible D gene (6 bases). Trimming left V 6 bases short and J 7 bases short, with 30 bases between. The germline V gene has CDR1 LNHDA and CDR2 SQIVND (reference sequence). The CDR3 covers 18 residues. The CDR3 sequence: CASSNTKIPGTQRGGYTF. The CDR3 DNA reads as TGTGCCAGTAGCAACACGAAGATTCCCGGGACACAACGGGGTGGCTACACCTTC.

This chain connects TRBV7-4 to TRBJ1-5; D not resolved. The CDR3 has 16 amino acids. Germline-derived CDR1 and CDR2 are SGHVT and SQSDAQ. Trimming left V 6 bases short and J 2 bases short, with 17 bases between. The CDR3 is CASRTPGPPGNQPQHF. CDR3 nucleotides: TGTGCCAGCAGGACCCCTGGGCCCCCGGGCAATCAGCCCCAGCATTTT.

This clone has a handful of counts. This chain joins TRBV4-3 and TRBJ2-1; 9 bases are a match to TRBD2. Germline V CDR1 and CDR2: LGHNA, YSLEER. The CDR3 extends over 16 amino acids. V dropped 0 bases and J dropped 6; count of bases not matched to a gene: 6. CDR3 sequence: CASSQERGGRANEQFF. The CDR3 DNA reads as TGCGCCAGCAGCCAAGAAAGGGGCGGGAGGGCCAATGAGCAGTTCTTC.

CDR3 amino acids: CATSETGRSDQPQHF. As DNA, the CDR3 is TGTGCCACCAGTGAGACAGGGCGATCAGATCAGCCCCAGCATTTT. V usage is TRBV24-1 and J usage is TRBJ1-5; 7 bases fit TRBD1. CDR1 is KGHDR, CDR2 SFDVKD, per germline. Losses at the gene ends were 4 bases for V and 5 bases for J; bases not matched to a gene: 7. This CDR3 has 15 amino acids.

The V and J genes are TRBV9 and TRBJ2-5, with 11 bases matching TRBD1. V trimming: 0 bases; J trimming: 0 bases; junction bases outside the gene matches: 4. Looked up from germline, CDR1 is SGDLS and CDR2 is YYNGEE. The CDR3 is made up of 17 amino acids. CDR3 sequence: CASSVGGTGGNQETQYF. The CDR3 DNA reads as TGTGCCAGCAGCGTAGGAGGGACAGGGGGGAACCAAGAGACCCAGTACTTC.